These 25 T cell receptor beta chains came from one sample sequenced in a study of blood T cell repertoires in COVID-19. Here immunoSEQ multiplex PCR was the method, and the copy in TCRdb shows in-frame clones only, minus some. The sample includes over 150,000 clones, roughly 80% of them seen just once. Sequencing used peripheral blood. These receptor sequences come from a woman aged 70 to 79 with COVID-19, enrolled during active disease.

The V call is TRBV24-1, the J call TRBJ2-1, with D possibly being TRBD2 (6 bases). In germline, CDR1 is KGHDR, CDR2 SFDVKD. The V and J ends lost 1 base and 4 bases respectively, with 10 bases between them. The CDR3 spans 15 residues. The CDR3 loop is CATSDLGGTYNEQFF. CDR3 bases: TGTGCCACCAGTGATTTAGGCGGGACTTACAATGAGCAGTTCTTC.

The genes are TRBV5-5 and TRBJ2-3; 7 nucleotides line up with TRBD2. Germline V gives CDR1 SGHKS, CDR2 YYEKEE (reference sequence). The CDR3 totals 17 residues. V lost 6 bases and J lost 0; bases outside the gene matches: 13. The CDR3 loop reads CASNQRGGSPSTDTQYF. Here the CDR3 DNA reads TGTGCCAGCAACCAGAGAGGCGGGAGCCCTAGCACAGATACGCAGTATTTT.

The rearrangement uses TRBV7-9 and TRBJ2-7, with TRBD2 identical over 8 bases. The V segment lost 5 bases and the J segment 6 bases; nucleotides outside the gene matches: 9. CDR1 is SEHNR, CDR2 FQNEAQ, per germline (reference sequence). This CDR3 region has 14 residues. CDR3 DNA: TGTGCCAGCAGCCCCTGGGGGACTAGTCTCGAGCAGTACTTC. Its protein product is CASSPWGTSLEQYF. Variable domain in full (rest from reference TRBV7-9 and TRBJ2-7): DTGVSQNPRHKITKRGQNVTFRCDPISEHNRLYWYRQTLGQGPEFLTYFQNEAQLEKSRLLSDRFSAERPKGSFSTLEIQRTEQGDSAMYLCASSPWGTSLEQYFGPGTRLTVT.

The CDR3: CASRRQGSYEQYF. As DNA, the CDR3 is TGTGCCAGCAGAAGACAGGGCTCCTACGAGCAGTACTTC. The chain joins TRBV27 to TRBJ2-7; 7 positions match TRBD1. The CDR3 runs 13 residues. V lost 6 bases and J lost 0; bases outside the gene matches: 2. Germline assignment: CDR1 MNHEY and CDR2 SMNVEV (reference sequence).

J is TRBJ2-3 and V is TRBV7-6; TRBD2 matches 10 bases. CDR1 SGHVS and CDR2 FNYEAQ come from the germline V gene. The V and J ends lost 2 bases and 3 bases, in that order; junction bases with no gene match: 2. CDR3 length equals 15 residues. CDR3 nucleotide sequence: TGTGCCAGCAGCTTACGGACTAGCGGTACAGATACGCAGTATTTT. Its translation: CASSLRTSGTDTQYF. Combining the CDR3 with reference TRBV7-6 and TRBJ2-3 gives the whole variable domain GAGVSQSPRYKVTKRGQDVALRCDPISGHVSLYWYRQALGQGPEFLTYFNYEAQQDKSGLPNDRFSAERPEGSISTLTIQRTEQRDSAMYRCASSLRTSGTDTQYFGPGTRLTVL.

The sample holds one count of this clone. This rearrangement joins TRBV5-1 to TRBJ2-3; TRBD1 matches at 7 bases. The length of the CDR3 is 14 residues. Germline-derived CDR1 and CDR2 are SGHRS and YFSETQ. Trimming took 4 bases from V and 0 from J; bases not matched to a gene: 2. The DNA for the CDR3 is TGCGCCAGCAGCATGGGACAGAGCACAGATACGCAGTATTTT. This gives the protein CASSMGQSTDTQYF. Full variable domain (outside the CDR3, taken from reference TRBV5-1 and TRBJ2-3): KAGVTQTPRYLIKTRGQQVTLSCSPISGHRSVSWYQQTPGQGLQFLFEYFSETQRNKGNFPGRFSGRQFSNSRSEMNVSTLELGDSALYLCASSMGQSTDTQYFGPGTRLTVL.

This rearrangement joins TRBV7-2 to TRBJ1-1; D unresolved. Germline V gene data show CDR1 as SGHTA and CDR2 as FQGNSA. This CDR3 comprises 14 residues. Trimming shortened V by 1 base and J by 2 bases, and 8 bases separated the two germline ends. In nucleotides, the CDR3 is TGTGCCAGCAGCTTAGTACCCAGTAACACTGAAGCTTTCTTT. Its translation is CASSLVPSNTEAFF.

The rearrangement joins TRBV3-1 (or the pseudogene TRBV3-2) to TRBJ1-1; TRBD1 matches 7 bases. J lost 4 bases, V lost 3 bases, and 14 bases had no gene match. Germline-derived CDR1 and CDR2 are LGHDT and YNNKEL (reference sequence). This CDR3 spans 17 amino acids. CDR3 in amino acids: CASSQTTGPLVGTEAFF. CDR3 nucleotides: TGTGCCAGCAGCCAGACGACAGGGCCCCTTGTGGGCACTGAAGCTTTCTTT.

J is TRBJ2-7 and V is TRBV18, with 9 bases matching TRBD2. Germline values: CDR1 KGHSH, CDR2 LQKENI. V shed 3 bases and J 1 base; nucleotides not matched to a gene: 4. The CDR3 sequence is 15 residues long. The CDR3 protein is CASSPLAGISYEQYF. CDR3 coding DNA: TGTGCCAGCTCACCGCTAGCGGGAATTTCCTACGAGCAGTACTTC. Complete variable domain (other parts from reference TRBV18 and TRBJ2-7): NAGVMQNPRHLVRRRGQEARLRCSPMKGHSHVYWYRQLPEEGLKFMVYLQKENIIDESGMPKERFSAEFPKEGPSILRIQQVVRGDSAAYFCASSPLAGISYEQYFGPGTRLTVT.

The chain links TRBV9 to TRBJ2-1, with D possibly TRBD2 on 5 matching bases. The germline V gene has CDR1 SGDLS and CDR2 YYNGEE. The ends were cut back, 0 bases at V and 4 bases at J, with 5 bases in the middle. The CDR3 runs to 13 residues. For the CDR3, the DNA is TGTGCCAGCAGCGTAGCGGGGTACAATGAGCAGTTCTTC. This codes for CASSVAGYNEQFF.

This chain connects TRBV27 to TRBJ1-5; TRBD1 agrees at 8 bases. The junction had 17 bases not matched to a gene; V was cut back by 8 bases and J by 5 bases. The germline V gene encodes CDR1 MNHEY and CDR2 SMNVEV (reference sequence). The CDR3 is 17 amino acids. The DNA for the CDR3 is TGTGCCAGCGGCTCGCCAAGACAGGGGCAGAAGGATCAGCCCCAGCATTTT. Its protein product is CASGSPRQGQKDQPQHF.

This clone was recorded a few times. The V and J genes are TRBV2 and TRBJ1-5; D possibly corresponds to TRBD1 (5 bases). The CDR3 covers 13 residues. V was shortened by 6 bases and J by 2 bases, with 8 bases between the two germline ends. CDR1 SNHLY and CDR2 FYNNEI come from the germline V gene. CDR3 bases: TGTGCCAGCAGCCCGGGGGGCAATCAGCCCCAGCATTTT. Translated, it gives CASSPGGNQPQHF.

The V gene is TRBV19, the J gene TRBJ1-2, with no clear D. V shed 10 bases and J shed 4 bases, with 34 bases lying between them. CDR1 LNHDA and CDR2 SQIVND come from the germline V gene (reference sequence). The CDR3 runs to 19 residues. CDR3 coding DNA: TGTGCCACTCTACCAGTAGGCCACCGCGACGCGGGCCCCTCCTATGGCTACACCTTC. Residues: CATLPVGHRDAGPSYGYTF.

The V call is TRBV5-1, the J call TRBJ1-1, with D maybe TRBD1 (5 bases). Trimming took 0 bases from V and 4 from J, leaving 10 bases between them. The CDR3 loop spans 14 amino acids. Germline lookup yields CDR1 SGHRS and CDR2 YFSETQ. The CDR3 region has the DNA TGCGCCAGCAGCTTGGAGGGGCTTCCCACTGAAGCTTTCTTT. It encodes CASSLEGLPTEAFF.

This chain links TRBV6-5 with TRBJ2-5, with a weak D call TRBD1 (6 bases). CDR3 length equals 11 residues. Germline lookup yields CDR1 MNHEY and CDR2 SVGAGI. Trimming removed 8 bases at V and 6 bases at J, with 10 bases between. This CDR3 is CASLGGQTQYF. The CDR3 bases are TGTGCCAGCTTAGGGGGACAGACCCAGTACTTC.

This chain uses TRBV6-5 with TRBJ1-5; 12 positions match TRBD1. The CDR3 extends over 15 amino acids. V gave up 5 bases and J gave up 11 bases; unmatched junction bases: 10. CDR1 and CDR2 (germline): MNHEY, SVGAGI. The CDR3 spells CASSPGGTGGQTQHF. Here the CDR3 DNA reads TGTGCCAGCAGTCCCGGAGGGACAGGGGGCCAGACCCAGCATTTT.

The chain combines TRBV2 with TRBJ2-1; D not resolved. Trimming cost V 1 base and J 7 bases, with 11 bases left between them. The CDR3 length is 14 residues. Germline-derived CDR1 and CDR2 are SNHLY and FYNNEI. For the CDR3, the DNA is TGTGCCAGCAGTGAAGTAACAGTTACTAATGAGCAGTTCTTC. This encodes CASSEVTVTNEQFF.

V and J are TRBV5-8 and TRBJ2-3; possible D gene TRBD1, 6 bases. V was cut by 2 bases and J by 3 bases, with 13 bases left in between. Germline V gene sequence: CDR1 SGHTS, CDR2 YDEGEE. This CDR3 is 15 amino acids long. CDR3 amino acids: CASSFLGGRTDTQYF. Here the CDR3 DNA reads TGTGCCAGCAGCTTTCTAGGGGGAAGGACAGATACGCAGTATTTT.

The chain employs TRBV6-5 and TRBJ2-7, with 10 bases identical to TRBD1. V gave up 6 bases and J gave up 2 bases; unmatched junction bases: 4. The CDR3 extends over 14 amino acids. Germline CDR1 reads MNHEY; CDR2 reads SVGAGI. CDR3 nucleotide sequence: TGTGCCAGCAGGAGGGACAGGGGAACCTACGAGCAGTACTTC. Protein product: CASRRDRGTYEQYF.

This clone was seen repeatedly, ten times or more. The chain uses TRBV7-9 and TRBJ1-2; D unresolved. The CDR3 contains 13 residues. In germline, CDR1 is SEHNR, CDR2 FQNEAQ (reference sequence). V was pared by 0 bases and J by 8 bases, with 10 bases between. The CDR3 DNA reads TGTGCCAGCAGCTTAGCGTTGACACCAGGCTACACCTTC. Translated, it gives CASSLALTPGYTF.

V is TRBV11-3 and J is TRBJ2-7; TRBD1 matches 8 bases. This CDR3 is built from 14 residues. Germline CDR1 is SGHNT and CDR2 is YENEEA. Germline trimming cut 3 bases from V and 3 bases from J; bases unmatched to any gene: 4. In nucleotides, the CDR3 is TGTGCCAGCAGCTTTGGACAGGGCAACTACGAGCAGTACTTC. Protein product: CASSFGQGNYEQYF.

V and J are TRBV4-1 and TRBJ2-7, with 7 nucleotides matching TRBD2. The V gene end was trimmed by 6 bases and the J gene end by 0 bases; junction bases not matched to a gene: 14. Looked up from germline, CDR1 is MGHRA and CDR2 is YSYEKL. The CDR3 consists of 17 residues. CDR3 region: CASRKSTSDGSSYEQYF. In nucleotides, the CDR3 is TGCGCCAGCAGGAAATCCACTAGCGACGGAAGCTCCTACGAGCAGTACTTC.

This chain joins TRBV7-9 and TRBJ1-5; a weak D match, TRBD1 (6 bases). Trimming removed 1 base at V and 0 bases at J, with 16 bases between. Germline CDR1 is SEHNR and CDR2 is FQNEAQ (reference sequence). The CDR3 is 18 residues long. CDR3 DNA: TGTGCCAGCAGCTTAGGGACTGGACAGAGATATAGCAATCAGCCCCAGCATTTT. Encoded protein: CASSLGTGQRYSNQPQHF.

This clone was observed a single time. The J gene is TRBJ1-1, the V gene TRBV14; no clear D gene. The CDR3 is 14 residues long. V lost 1 base, J lost 8 bases, and 14 bases lay in between. Germline CDR1 reads SGHDN; CDR2 reads FVKESK. The CDR3 coding sequence is TGTGCCAGCAGCCAAGTTGAAGCGTATGGAGAAGCTTTCTTT. It specifies CASSQVEAYGEAFF. Looking up the rest from reference TRBV14 and TRBJ1-1 gives the full variable domain: EAGVTQFPSHSVIEKGQTVTLRCDPISGHDNLYWYRRVMGKEIKFLLHFVKESKQDESGMPNNRFLAERTGGTYSTLKVQPAELEDSGVYFCASSQVEAYGEAFFGQGTRLTVV.

This chain links TRBV5-1 with TRBJ2-3; D is undetermined. This CDR3 has 14 amino acids. Per the germline V gene, CDR1 is SGHRS and CDR2 is YFSETQ. V was clipped by 4 bases and J by 4 bases, with 13 bases between them. The CDR3: CASSRALDADTQYF. CDR3 DNA: TGCGCCAGCAGCAGAGCTCTTGATGCAGATACGCAGTATTTT. Using reference TRBV5-1 and TRBJ2-3 for the parts outside the CDR3, the full variable domain is KAGVTQTPRYLIKTRGQQVTLSCSPISGHRSVSWYQQTPGQGLQFLFEYFSETQRNKGNFPGRFSGRQFSNSRSEMNVSTLELGDSALYLCASSRALDADTQYFGPGTRLTVL.